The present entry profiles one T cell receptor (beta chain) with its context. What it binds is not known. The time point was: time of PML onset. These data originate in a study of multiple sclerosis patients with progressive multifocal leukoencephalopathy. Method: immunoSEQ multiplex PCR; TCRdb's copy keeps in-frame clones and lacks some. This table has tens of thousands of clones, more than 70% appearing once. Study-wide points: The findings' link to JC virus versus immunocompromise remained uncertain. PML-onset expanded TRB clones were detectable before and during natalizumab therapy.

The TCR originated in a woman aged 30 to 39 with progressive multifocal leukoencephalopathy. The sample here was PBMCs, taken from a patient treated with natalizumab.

The DNA for the CDR3 is TGTGCCAGCAGTTACTCTCGGGCAGGGGGCAACTATGGCTACACCTTC. It is translated as CASSYSRAGGNYGYTF. V usage is TRBV6-5 and J usage is TRBJ1-2; 8 bases agree with TRBD1. The CDR3 is made up of 16 amino acids. V lost 0 bases, J lost 2 bases, and 5 bases stayed unmatched. The germline CDR1 and CDR2 sequences are MNHEY and SVGAGI.